Presented here are 8 T cell receptor beta chains from one specimen sequenced in a study of blood T cell repertoires in COVID-19. Assay: immunoSEQ multiplex PCR; the TCRdb copy retains only in-frame clones and omits some. The top ten hold around 7% of the sample, which has about 210,000 clones, roughly 84% seen once. The sequenced material came from PBMCs or T cells enriched from blood (not recorded which). These receptors all come from a man in his thirties or forties in a cohort exposed to, infected with or recovered from COVID-19 (not recorded which).

This rearrangement joins TRBV11-2 to TRBJ2-5; D is possibly TRBD2 (5 bases). The CDR3 has 12 residues. Trimming pared 5 bases from V and 5 bases from J, leaving 9 bases between. The germline V gene has CDR1 SGHAT and CDR2 FQNNGV. Here the CDR3 reads CASSERRETQYF. CDR3 DNA sequence: TGTGCCAGCAGCGAAAGGAGGGAGACCCAGTACTTC.

The rearrangement joins TRBV2 to TRBJ2-7, with D unclear. The V end was cut by 10 bases, the J end by 2 bases, with 12 bases between. The germline gives CDR1 SNHLY, CDR2 FYNNEI. The CDR3 runs to 12 residues. The CDR3 sequence: CANAGTAYEQYF. In DNA form, the CDR3 reads TGTGCCAACGCTGGAACAGCCTACGAGCAGTACTTC.

Only a few counts were recorded for this clone. This chain uses TRBV19 with TRBJ1-1; D uncertain. Germline CDR1 and CDR2: LNHDA and SQIVND (reference sequence). This CDR3 spans 14 amino acids. Trimming stripped 6 bases from V and 6 bases from J, with 17 bases between. In nucleotides, the CDR3 is TGTGCCAGTAGACGCGTGGGAGGGTTGGCTGAAGCTTTCTTT. It translates to CASRRVGGLAEAFF.

The chain carries TRBV5-1 and TRBJ1-2, with TRBD1 as a possible D gene (6 bases). The CDR3 covers 22 residues. The germline V and J ends were trimmed by 1 base and 0 bases, with 31 bases remaining between them. Germline CDR1 SGHRS, CDR2 YFSETQ. CDR3 in DNA: TGCGCCAGCAGCTTGTTCGATTCTCGATCAGGGGCCCCCCAACCAGCTAACTATGGCTACACCTTC. Its translation: CASSLFDSRSGAPQPANYGYTF.

V is TRBV10-3 and J is TRBJ2-3; a weak D match, TRBD2 (6 bases). The CDR3 covers 17 residues. The germline CDR1 and CDR2 sequences are ENHRY and SYGVKD. V gave up 6 bases and J gave up 4 bases, with 23 bases separating them. DNA for the CDR3: TGTGCCATCAGCGAAAATGCGGGGCTCCGGCTGGCAGATACGCAGTATTTT. Its translation: CAISENAGLRLADTQYF.

This chain uses TRBV6-5 with TRBJ1-2; D ambiguous. Trimming left V 0 bases short and J 4 bases short, with 6 bases between. The CDR3 extends over 13 amino acids. Germline CDR1 reads MNHEY; CDR2 reads SVGAGI. The CDR3: CASSYSRFYGYTF. DNA of the CDR3: TGTGCCAGCAGTTACTCGAGATTCTATGGCTACACCTTC.

The chain joins TRBV15 to TRBJ1-2; 9 nucleotides align to TRBD1. The length of the CDR3 is 15 residues. The V segment lost 1 base and the J segment 6 bases; nucleotides outside the gene matches: 6. CDR1 LNHNV and CDR2 YYDKDF come from the germline V gene (reference sequence). The CDR3 spells CATSRGTGQGNGYTF. CDR3 nucleotides: TGTGCCACCAGCAGAGGAACTGGACAGGGGAATGGCTACACCTTC.

J is TRBJ1-6 and V is TRBV7-3; 9 nucleotides line up with TRBD1. Trimming cost V 3 bases and J 4 bases; bases outside gene matches: 1. There are 15 residues in the CDR3. Germline V gives CDR1 SGHTA, CDR2 FQGTGA. CDR3 coding DNA: TGTGCCAGCAGCTTGGGACAGGGATATAATTCACCCCTCCACTTT. The encoded protein is CASSLGQGYNSPLHF.